The present T cell receptor (beta chain) was sequenced within a study of CD8 T cells in ankylosing spondylitis. TCR beta libraries were made by quantitative 5'-RACE with molecular barcodes. MiXCR, applied by TCRdb to the 5' RACE reads, yields one record per CDR3 protein. The repertoire holds around 490,000 distinct CDR3 sequences, about 5% seen once, with under 4.5% in the top ten. Whole-study findings and limits: Matched synovial fluid from ankylosing spondylitis patients was reported to be enriched for disease-linked clones. Earlier authors reported some of these motif variants in reactive arthritis synovial fluid and blood. A motif in TCR beta, a set of eight highly homologous variants, appeared characteristic of ankylosing spondylitis blood.

This clonotype was recorded many times. The antigen is not known. The specimen was blood, either unsorted or a sorted T cell fraction (not recorded which). The clonotype comes from a male donor with ankylosing spondylitis.

The CDR3 DNA reads as TGTGCCAGCAGTTACGGACAGGGAAGCTATGGCTACACCTTC. Protein product: CASSYGQGSYGYTF. This sequence joins TRBV7-9 and TRBJ1-2; 8 nucleotides align to TRBD1. V was pared by 6 bases and J by 4 bases, with 7 bases of the junction left unmatched. The CDR3 is made up of 14 amino acids. Germline CDR1 SEHNR, CDR2 FQNEAQ (reference sequence).